The entry below describes one T cell receptor beta chain. Its antigen is still unknown. TCRdb used MiXCR to reprocess the 5' RACE reads, holding one entry per CDR3 protein. This sample yields 200,000 to 250,000 distinct CDR3 sequences, of which around 3.1% are seen a single time; about 3.3% belongs to the top ten. This record belongs to a study of T cells after yellow fever vaccination. Whole-study context: Preparing low-cell-number fractions relied on SMART-Seq v4 Ultra Low Input. Study results and caveats: Of the clonotypes, a small share occurred in both CD4 and CD8 compartments. A secondary response was less intense yet reached its peak sooner, at day 5 versus 15.

Germline V lookup: CDR1 SGHRS, CDR2 YFSETQ. Deletions cut 0 bases from V and 5 bases from J, with 9 bases between. The CDR3 runs 15 residues. Material: CD4+ T cells sorted from PBMCs, obtained 10 days after the yellow fever booster vaccination. This rearrangement joins TRBV5-1 to TRBJ1-6; the D gene is possibly TRBD1 (5 bases). The sequence was obtained from a man aged 18 to 29 who received the YFV17D yellow fever vaccine. CDR3 in amino acids: CASSLAGRDNSPLHF. The CDR3, as DNA: TGCGCCAGCAGCTTGGCCGGCAGGGATAATTCACCCCTCCACTTT.